What follows are 17 T cell receptor beta chains derived from one specimen sequenced in a study of T-cell memory formation after mild COVID-19. TCRdb analysed the 5' RACE reads with MiXCR anew, one entry per CDR3 protein. The sample includes 120,000 to 150,000 distinct CDR3 sequences, 15% to 20% of them seen just once. Sample: PBMCs or a T cell subset sorted from them (not recorded which). The receptor source for this set is an adult woman who had mild COVID-19 (a few samples of this study predate the infection). Cell type and time point are not known.

A few counts support this clonotype. The V and J genes are TRBV5-5 and TRBJ2-7, with 7 bases fitting TRBD1. The germline V gene encodes CDR1 SGHKS and CDR2 YYEKEE (reference sequence). CDR3 size: 18 residues. V lost 0 bases to trimming and J lost 0 bases; unmatched junction nucleotides: 12. This CDR3 reads CASSLGLRPGQSSYEQYF. The CDR3 region has the DNA TGTGCCAGCAGCTTGGGACTACGACCGGGACAGAGCTCCTACGAGCAGTACTTC.

The chain recombines TRBV6-2 or TRBV6-3 with TRBJ1-1, with D uncertain. V lost 5 bases, J lost 1 base, and 14 bases lay in between. This CDR3 is built from 15 residues. Germline-derived CDR1 and CDR2 are MNHEY and SVGEGT. The DNA for the CDR3 is TGTGCCAGCAGTACCTACTGGACGGAGAACACTGAAGCTTTCTTT. This translates into CASSTYWTENTEAFF.

The chain uses TRBV4-2 and TRBJ1-2; D unresolved. The CDR3 runs to 14 residues. Between the trimmed V and J ends, which lost 7 bases and 1 base, there was a span of 13 bases. CDR1 is LGHNA and CDR2 is YNFKEQ in the germline V gene. The CDR3 sequence: CASNHIGSNYGYTF. In DNA form, the CDR3 reads TGTGCCAGCAACCACATTGGGAGTAACTATGGCTACACCTTC.

V usage is TRBV7-9 and J usage is TRBJ2-1; D is ambiguous. The CDR3 contains 15 residues. V lost 0 bases and J 8 bases, leaving 14 bases between the germline ends. In germline, CDR1 is SEHNR, CDR2 FQNEAQ (reference sequence). The CDR3 loop reads CASSLAESLNDEQFF. CDR3 coding DNA: TGTGCCAGCAGCTTAGCGGAGAGTCTGAACGATGAGCAGTTCTTC.

This clonotype turned up a few times. The rearrangement uses TRBV30 and TRBJ2-1; 9 bases map to TRBD1. Looked up from germline, CDR1 is GTSNPN and CDR2 is SVGIG (reference sequence). The junction had 9 bases not matched to a gene; V was cut back by 2 bases and J by 7 bases. The CDR3 covers 15 residues. The chain's CDR3 is CAWSLSGQGTNEQFF. DNA for the CDR3: TGTGCCTGGAGTCTTTCGGGACAGGGTACGAATGAGCAGTTCTTC.

The chain joins TRBV7-9 to TRBJ2-7, with TRBD1 matching over 8 bases. Germline CDR1 is SEHNR and CDR2 is FQNEAQ (reference sequence). CDR3 size: 15 residues. V shed 5 bases and J 0 bases; nucleotides not matched to a gene: 6. CDR3 region: CASSQQGGSSYEQYF. The CDR3 nucleotides are TGTGCCAGCAGCCAACAGGGGGGAAGCTCCTACGAGCAGTACTTC. Full variable domain (missing parts from reference TRBV7-9 and TRBJ2-7): DTGVSQNPRHKITKRGQNVTFRCDPISEHNRLYWYRQTLGQGPEFLTYFQNEAQLEKSRLLSDRFSAERPKGSFSTLEIQRTEQGDSAMYLCASSQQGGSSYEQYFGPGTRLTVT.

Only a few counts were recorded for this clonotype. This rearrangement joins TRBV5-1 to TRBJ2-2; 10 bases align to TRBD1. V lost 4 bases and J lost 4; bases outside the gene matches: 7. The CDR3 is 16 residues long. Germline V lookup: CDR1 SGHRS, CDR2 YFSETQ. CDR3: CASSGDRGTLTGELFF. The CDR3 coding sequence is TGCGCCAGCAGCGGGGACAGGGGAACCCTCACCGGGGAGCTGTTTTTT.

This clonotype was seen a few times. The V and J genes are TRBV5-1 and TRBJ1-6; D gene ambiguous. The CDR3 runs 17 residues. Germline loops: CDR1 SGHRS, CDR2 YFSETQ. Trimming removed 0 bases at V and 6 bases at J, with 16 bases between. The CDR3 coding sequence is TGCGCCAGCAGCTTGGAAGGATGGGGAGCTGGTAATTCACCCCTCCACTTT. It translates to CASSLEGWGAGNSPLHF.

The chain recombines TRBV20-1 with TRBJ2-2; 8 bases are shared with TRBD2. Germline values: CDR1 DFQATT, CDR2 SNEGSKA (reference sequence). CDR3 length equals 13 residues. The trim removed 6 bases at V and 4 bases at J, leaving 4 bases unmatched. CDR3 in amino acids: CSAQRGGTGELFF. The CDR3 nucleotides are TGCAGTGCCCAACGGGGGGGCACCGGGGAGCTGTTTTTT.

The CDR3 region is CASSPSLASGAYEQYF. The CDR3 DNA reads TGCGCCAGCAGCCCCTCGCTTGCTAGCGGGGCCTACGAGCAGTACTTC. This chain joins TRBV4-3 and TRBJ2-7, with 9 bases lining up with TRBD2. Germline trimming cut 4 bases from V and 2 bases from J; bases unmatched to any gene: 9. The CDR3 runs to 16 residues. Germline CDR1 is LGHNA and CDR2 is YSLEER.

The chain uses TRBV20-1 and TRBJ1-1; D is uncertain. The CDR3 has 10 residues. V lost 5 bases to trimming and J lost 5 bases, with 6 bases between them. Germline CDR1 and CDR2: DFQATT and SNEGSKA (reference sequence). Here the CDR3 DNA reads TGCAGTGCTGCTATAACTGAAGCTTTCTTT. Its translation: CSAAITEAFF.

Ten or more counts support this clonotype. V and J are TRBV20-1 and TRBJ2-7, with 10 nucleotides matching TRBD2. Trimming took 6 bases from V and 0 from J; bases not matched to a gene: 5. Germline V gene lookup returns CDR1 DFQATT and CDR2 SNEGSKA (reference sequence). This CDR3 region has 14 residues. CDR3 DNA: TGCAGTGCGAGAAGCGGGAGGGTCTCCTACGAGCAGTACTTC. Protein sequence: CSARSGRVSYEQYF.

This clonotype was detected only a few times. This sequence joins TRBV7-2 and TRBJ2-1; 8 bases align to TRBD1. The ends lost 1 base at V and 7 bases at J; junction bases unmatched: 6. The CDR3 is 15 amino acids. Germline CDR1 SGHTA, CDR2 FQGNSA. The CDR3 loop reads CASSLGTGSANEQFF. In DNA form, the CDR3 reads TGTGCCAGCAGCTTAGGGACAGGGAGCGCGAATGAGCAGTTCTTC.

In this sample, this clonotype turned up a few times. This chain uses TRBV7-3 with TRBJ1-1; D remains unclear. The V gene's germline CDR1 is SGHTA and CDR2 FQGTGA. Trimming removed 2 bases at V and 5 bases at J, with 9 bases between. This CDR3 contains 13 residues. Here the CDR3 reads CASSLERETEAFF. The CDR3 nucleotides are TGTGCCAGCAGCTTAGAACGGGAAACTGAAGCTTTCTTT. The full variable domain, rest sourced from reference TRBV7-3 and TRBJ1-1, is GAGVSQTPSNKVTEKGKYVELRCDPISGHTALYWYRQSLGQGPEFLIYFQGTGAADDSGLPNDRFFAVRPEGSVSTLKIQRTERGDSAVYLCASSLERETEAFFGQGTRLTVV.

On this clonotype: Sequence at one end of the junction differs from germline and may be a read error. J is TRBJ1-5 and V is TRBV6-2 or TRBV6-3; possible D gene TRBD1, 6 bases. Germline V gene lookup returns CDR1 MNHEY and CDR2 SVGEGT. This CDR3 region has 15 residues. CDR3 sequence (DNA): TGTGCCATCAGTTACGGATCAACAGGGTATCAGCCCCAGCATTTT. Translating gives CAISYGSTGYQPQHF.

The V gene is TRBV6-2 or TRBV6-3, the J gene TRBJ2-7; D gene unclear. This CDR3 is built from 14 residues. Germline V CDR1 and CDR2: MNHEY, SVGEGT. The germline V and J ends were trimmed by 4 bases and 1 base, with 11 bases remaining between them. CDR3 sequence reads: CASSSRVRSYEQYF. The DNA of the CDR3 is TGTGCCAGCAGTTCCCGGGTCCGATCCTACGAGCAGTACTTC.

The table lists this clonotype with a few counts. The chain carries TRBV9 and TRBJ2-7, with D perhaps matching TRBD1 (5 bases). This CDR3 is built from 13 residues. The V end lost 9 bases, the J end lost 6 bases, and 19 bases lay between the germline ends. The germline V gene has CDR1 SGDLS and CDR2 YYNGEE. The CDR3 reads CANKGPGASEQYF. The CDR3 nucleotides read TGTGCCAACAAAGGCCCTGGGGCTAGCGAGCAGTACTTC.